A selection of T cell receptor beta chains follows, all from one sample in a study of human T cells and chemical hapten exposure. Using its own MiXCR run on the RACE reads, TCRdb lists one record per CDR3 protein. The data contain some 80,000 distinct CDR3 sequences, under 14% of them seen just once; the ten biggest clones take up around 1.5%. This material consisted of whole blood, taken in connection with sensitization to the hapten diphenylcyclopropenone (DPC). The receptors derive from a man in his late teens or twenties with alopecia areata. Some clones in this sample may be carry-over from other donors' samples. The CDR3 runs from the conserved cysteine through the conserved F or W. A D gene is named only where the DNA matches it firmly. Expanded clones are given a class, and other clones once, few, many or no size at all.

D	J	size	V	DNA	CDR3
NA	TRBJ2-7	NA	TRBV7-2	TGTGCCAGCAGCTCATTCACAGGGACGTACGAGCAGTACTTC	CASSSFTGTYEQYF
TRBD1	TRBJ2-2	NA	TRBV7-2	TGTGCCAGCAGCCCGACAGGGACCCTCACCGGGGAGCTGTTTTTT	CASSPTGTLTGELFF
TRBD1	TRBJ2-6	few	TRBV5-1	TGCGCCAGCAGCTTTACAGGGGCTGGGGCCAACGTCCTGACTTTC	CASSFTGAGANVLTF
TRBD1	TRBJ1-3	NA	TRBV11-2	TGTGCCAGCAGCCGAATGGGACAGGTGCGACCAGAAAACACCATATATTTT	CASSRMGQVRPENTIYF
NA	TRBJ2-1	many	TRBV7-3	TGTGCCAGCAACCTAGGAGGGGGCCCCTACAATGAGCAGTTCTTC	CASNLGGGPYNEQFF
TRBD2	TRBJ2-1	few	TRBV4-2	TGTGCCAGCAGCCCCGGGACTAGCGGCAATGAGCAGTTCTTC	CASSPGTSGNEQFF
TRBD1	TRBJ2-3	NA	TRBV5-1	TGCGCCAGCAGCTTGGAAGGACAGGGTACAGATACGCAGTATTTT	CASSLEGQGTDTQYF
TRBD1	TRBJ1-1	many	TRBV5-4	TGTGCCAGCAGCTCGGACAGGGGGGACACTGAAGCTTTCTTT	CASSSDRGDTEAFF
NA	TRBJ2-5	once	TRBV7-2	TGTGCCAGCAGCTTAGTGGTTAGCATCGAGACCCAGTACTTC	CASSLVVSIETQYF
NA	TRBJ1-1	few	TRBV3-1	TGTGCCAGCAGCTTCGACAGTGCGGGAGCTTTCTTT	CASSFDSAGAFF
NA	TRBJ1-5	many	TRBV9	TGTGCCAGCAGCGTAGCGGAGAAGACTCAGCCCCAGCATTTT	CASSVAEKTQPQHF